Listed below are T cell receptor beta chains from one sample, sequenced in a study of T cells after yellow fever vaccination. TCRdb re-called the 5' RACE reads with MiXCR, one entry per CDR3 protein. The sample contains some 320,000 distinct CDR3 sequences, 8.7% of which appear only once. The input for sequencing was CD4+ T cells sorted from PBMCs, taken 5 days after the yellow fever booster vaccination. Source of these receptors: a man between 18 and 35 years old who received the YFV17D yellow fever vaccine. Both conserved end residues are part of each CDR3. The order of the fields is clone size, D gene, V gene, J gene, CDR3 protein, CDR3 DNA. A D gene is named only where the DNA matches it firmly. Clone size is given for some rows only: seen once, a few or many times, or a class if the clone is expanded.

size: few; D: TRBD1; V: TRBV20-1; J: TRBJ2-3; CDR3: CSARFTGGISTDTQYF; DNA: TGCAGTGCTAGATTTACAGGGGGGATTAGCACAGATACGCAGTATTTT
size: -; D: -; V: TRBV5-6; J: TRBJ1-4; CDR3: CASSPTPTNEKLFF; DNA: TGTGCCAGCAGCCCGACCCCTACTAATGAAAAACTGTTTTTT
size: many; D: -; V: TRBV7-2; J: TRBJ2-3; CDR3: CASSLGRAGRRTDTQYF; DNA: TGTGCCAGCAGCTTAGGGCGGGCGGGGCGTCGCACAGATACGCAGTATTTT
size: -; D: -; V: TRBV5-4; J: TRBJ2-3; CDR3: CASSGTVSRDTQYF; DNA: TGTGCCAGCAGCGGGACCGTATCAAGGGATACGCAGTATTTT
size: many; D: -; V: TRBV4-2; J: TRBJ1-1; CDR3: CASSQDLPGGNTEAFF; DNA: TGTGCCAGCAGCCAAGACTTACCGGGAGGGAACACTGAAGCTTTCTTT
size: -; D: TRBD1; V: TRBV6-6; J: TRBJ2-7; CDR3: CASSYSFMGQGYEQYF; DNA: TGTGCCAGCAGTTACTCCTTTATGGGACAGGGGTACGAGCAGTACTTC
size: -; D: -; V: TRBV6-5; J: TRBJ1-4; CDR3: CASSYSWPVLNEKLFF; DNA: TGTGCCAGCAGTTACTCGTGGCCTGTACTAAATGAAAAACTGTTTTTT
size: -; D: TRBD2; V: TRBV19; J: TRBJ2-5; CDR3: CASSRRTSQQETQYF; DNA: TGTGCCAGTAGTCGTCGGACTAGCCAGCAAGAGACCCAGTACTTC
size: -; D: TRBD2; V: TRBV12-3/TRBV12-4; J: TRBJ2-3; CDR3: CASSSIIAGRDTQYF; DNA: TGTGCCAGCAGTTCCATAATAGCGGGGAGGGATACGCAGTATTTT
size: -; D: TRBD1; V: TRBV5-1; J: TRBJ2-2; CDR3: CASSLAWTGSGELFF; DNA: TGCGCCAGCAGCTTGGCCTGGACAGGGTCCGGGGAGCTGTTTTTT
size: few; D: -; V: TRBV11-2; J: TRBJ2-1; CDR3: CASSLGRFNEQFF; DNA: TGTGCCAGCAGCTTAGGGCGATTCAATGAGCAGTTCTTC
size: few; D: TRBD1; V: TRBV10-3; J: TRBJ1-1; CDR3: CAISETQGEAFF; DNA: TGTGCCATCAGTGAGACACAGGGGGAAGCTTTCTTT
size: many; D: -; V: TRBV11-2; J: TRBJ2-1; CDR3: CASSPQGFNEQFF; DNA: TGTGCCAGCAGCCCCCAGGGTTTCAATGAGCAGTTCTTC
size: -; D: -; V: TRBV28; J: TRBJ2-5; CDR3: CASSFNQETQYF; DNA: TGTGCCAGCAGTTTTAACCAAGAGACCCAGTACTTC
size: few; D: -; V: TRBV4-1; J: TRBJ1-5; CDR3: CASSQDGVGPRNQPQHF; DNA: TGCGCCAGCAGCCAAGATGGCGTGGGGCCGCGGAATCAGCCCCAGCATTTT
size: -; D: -; V: TRBV30; J: TRBJ1-1; CDR3: CAWKWSPDTEAFF; DNA: TGTGCCTGGAAGTGGTCACCCGACACTGAAGCTTTCTTT
size: -; D: TRBD1; V: TRBV4-1; J: TRBJ2-5; CDR3: CASSRYRGQETQYF; DNA: TGCGCCAGCAGCAGATACAGGGGCCAAGAGACCCAGTACTTC
size: many; D: -; V: TRBV18; J: TRBJ1-2; CDR3: CASSVGRYFKDGYTF; DNA: TGTGCCAGCTCGGTCGGCAGATACTTTAAGGATGGCTACACCTTC
size: -; D: -; V: TRBV20-1; J: TRBJ1-2; CDR3: CSAVDSGAGGYTF; DNA: TGCAGTGCTGTTGACAGCGGCGCGGGAGGCTACACCTTC
size: -; D: -; V: TRBV7-7; J: TRBJ1-4; CDR3: CASSLGGTPGEKLSF; DNA: TGTGCTAGCAGCTTAGGAGGGACCCCTGGTGAAAAACTGTCTTTT
size: few; D: TRBD1; V: TRBV7-9; J: TRBJ1-5; CDR3: CASSPGTGVQQPQHF; DNA: TGTGCCAGCAGCCCGGGGACAGGGGTACAACAGCCCCAGCATTTT
size: -; D: TRBD1; V: TRBV9; J: TRBJ2-7; CDR3: CASSVGQGISEQYF; DNA: TGTGCCAGCAGCGTAGGACAGGGGATCTCCGAGCAGTACTTC
size: -; D: -; V: TRBV11-2; J: TRBJ2-2; CDR3: CASRGLNGITGELFF; DNA: TGTGCCAGCAGGGGCCTTAACGGGATAACCGGGGAGCTGTTTTTT
size: -; D: -; V: TRBV20-1; J: TRBJ2-2; CDR3: CSASSPANTGELFF; DNA: TGCAGTGCTAGTAGTCCGGCGAACACCGGGGAGCTGTTTTTT
size: -; D: TRBD2; V: TRBV6-5; J: TRBJ2-2; CDR3: CASSGSGGILTGELFF; DNA: TGTGCCAGCAGTGGTAGCGGGGGGATACTAACCGGGGAGCTGTTTTTT
size: -; D: TRBD1; V: TRBV15; J: TRBJ1-1; CDR3: CATSITGGTEAFF; DNA: TGTGCCACCAGCATAACAGGGGGAACTGAAGCTTTCTTT
size: few; D: -; V: TRBV30; J: TRBJ1-6; CDR3: CAWSVIRAAPLHF; DNA: TGTGCCTGGAGTGTAATCAGGGCGGCCCCCCTCCACTTT
size: -; D: TRBD1; V: TRBV10-3; J: TRBJ1-2; CDR3: CAIRGQGTFGYTF; DNA: TGTGCCATCAGGGGACAGGGCACCTTTGGCTACACCTTC
size: few; D: -; V: TRBV6-5; J: TRBJ1-2; CDR3: CASSPRGYGYTF; DNA: TGTGCCAGCAGTCCACGGGGGTATGGCTACACCTTC
size: many; D: -; V: TRBV14; J: TRBJ2-3; CDR3: CASSQDRGTQYF; DNA: TGTGCCAGCAGCCAAGATCGAGGTACGCAGTATTTT
size: many; D: TRBD1; V: TRBV14; J: TRBJ2-1; CDR3: CASSRDRGPYNEQFF; DNA: TGTGCCAGCAGCCGTGACAGGGGCCCCTACAATGAGCAGTTCTTC
size: few; D: -; V: TRBV4-2; J: TRBJ1-2; CDR3: CASSRARGQEDGYTF; DNA: TGTGCCAGCAGCCGAGCGCGGGGGCAAGAGGATGGCTACACCTTC
size: many; D: -; V: TRBV6-2/TRBV6-3; J: TRBJ1-1; CDR3: CASRESTGWGTEAFF; DNA: TGTGCCAGCAGGGAAAGTACAGGTTGGGGCACTGAAGCTTTCTTT
size: many; D: -; V: TRBV7-8; J: TRBJ2-2; CDR3: CASSSRTRGELFF; DNA: TGTGCCAGCAGCTCCCGAACCCGCGGGGAGCTGTTTTTT
size: many; D: -; V: TRBV12-3/TRBV12-4; J: TRBJ1-1; CDR3: CASSLRQLNTEAFF; DNA: TGTGCCAGCAGTTTGAGGCAGCTGAACACTGAAGCTTTCTTT
size: few; D: -; V: TRBV20-1; J: TRBJ2-2; CDR3: CSAFRSTLGGELFF; DNA: TGCAGTGCTTTTAGGAGCACCCTGGGGGGGGAGCTGTTTTTT
size: -; D: -; V: TRBV10-3; J: TRBJ1-1; CDR3: CAISARGNTEAFF; DNA: TGTGCCATCAGTGCCAGGGGGAACACTGAAGCTTTCTTT
size: -; D: -; V: TRBV9; J: TRBJ2-3; CDR3: CASSVSAGGVADTQYF; DNA: TGTGCCAGCAGCGTATCTGCAGGGGGGGTAGCAGATACGCAGTATTTT
size: few; D: -; V: TRBV11-2; J: TRBJ2-3; CDR3: CASRARGNTDTQYF; DNA: TGTGCCAGCAGGGCAAGGGGGAACACAGATACGCAGTATTTT
size: -; D: -; V: TRBV11-2; J: TRBJ1-1; CDR3: CASSLQGLAEAFF; DNA: TGTGCCAGCAGCTTACAGGGGCTCGCTGAAGCTTTCTTT
size: -; D: -; V: TRBV5-4; J: TRBJ1-6; CDR3: CASSLDRKSSYNSPLHF; DNA: TGTGCCAGCAGCTTGGACAGGAAAAGCTCCTATAATTCACCCCTCCACTTT
size: few; D: -; V: TRBV18; J: TRBJ2-3; CDR3: CASSPSGNTGDTQYF; DNA: TGTGCCAGCTCACCGTCGGGTAACACTGGAGATACGCAGTATTTT
size: -; D: -; V: TRBV7-2; J: TRBJ2-2; CDR3: CASSSTRQAGELFF; DNA: TGTGCCAGCAGCTCAACAAGACAGGCCGGGGAGCTGTTTTTT
size: -; D: TRBD1; V: TRBV12-3/TRBV12-4; J: TRBJ1-1; CDR3: CASSWSGTATEAFF; DNA: TGTGCCAGCTCCTGGTCCGGGACAGCCACTGAAGCTTTCTTT
size: -; D: -; V: TRBV12-3/TRBV12-4; J: TRBJ1-5; CDR3: CASSLQRRANQPQHF; DNA: TGTGCCAGCAGCCTTCAAAGAAGGGCCAATCAGCCCCAGCATTTT
size: few; D: -; V: TRBV11-2; J: TRBJ1-4; CDR3: CASSSQGRGTNEKLFF; DNA: TGTGCCAGCAGCTCCCAGGGTCGCGGCACTAATGAAAAACTGTTTTTT
size: -; D: TRBD2; V: TRBV20-1; J: TRBJ2-5; CDR3: CSARDSQRGGPETQYF; DNA: TGCAGTGCTAGAGACAGTCAGCGGGGGGGCCCAGAGACCCAGTACTTC
size: many; D: -; V: TRBV4-3; J: TRBJ1-6; CDR3: CASSQFSGRSSYNSPLHF; DNA: TGCGCCAGCAGCCAATTCTCCGGCAGGAGCTCCTATAATTCACCCCTCCACTTT
size: -; D: -; V: TRBV4-3; J: TRBJ1-2; CDR3: CASSQEMSAGLHGYTF; DNA: TGCGCCAGCAGCCAAGAGATGTCGGCAGGCCTCCATGGCTACACCTTC
size: many; D: -; V: TRBV12-3/TRBV12-4; J: TRBJ2-2; CDR3: CASSGFSSGELFF; DNA: TGTGCCAGCAGTGGATTTTCATCTGGGGAGCTGTTTTTT
size: few; D: -; V: TRBV4-3; J: TRBJ1-6; CDR3: CASSPVRSHQSPLHF; DNA: TGCGCCAGCAGCCCGGTAAGAAGCCATCAGTCACCCCTCCACTTT
size: -; D: TRBD1; V: TRBV6-2/TRBV6-3; J: TRBJ2-4; CDR3: CASSYSGQGIFTAINIQYF; DNA: TGTGCCAGCAGTTACTCGGGACAGGGGATCTTTACCGCCATAAACATTCAGTACTTC
size: -; D: -; V: TRBV4-3; J: TRBJ2-3; CDR3: CASSQNRVLATDTQYF; DNA: TGCGCCAGCAGCCAGAACAGGGTCCTCGCCACAGATACGCAGTATTTT
size: -; D: TRBD1; V: TRBV5-1; J: TRBJ2-7; CDR3: CASSLGWTGGSYEQYF; DNA: TGCGCCAGCAGCTTGGGCTGGACAGGGGGGAGTTACGAGCAGTACTTC
size: -; D: -; V: TRBV14; J: TRBJ2-5; CDR3: CASSQDGRGPRGTQYF; DNA: TGTGCCAGCAGCCAAGATGGCAGGGGACCCAGGGGGACCCAGTACTTC
size: many; D: -; V: TRBV5-1; J: TRBJ1-6; CDR3: CASTDLMDGGLVSLHF; DNA: TGCGCCAGCACCGACCTTATGGACGGAGGATTAGTTTCCCTCCACTTT
size: once; D: -; V: TRBV9; J: TRBJ1-5; CDR3: CASSVGVGGNQPQHF; DNA: TGTGCCAGCAGCGTCGGCGTAGGGGGTAATCAGCCCCAGCATTTT